This entry lists 19 T cell receptor beta chains sequenced from one sample in a study of T-cell reconstitution after alpha-beta-depleted transplantation in children. Preparation of the TCRbeta library was carried out with unique molecular identifiers. MiXCR, applied by TCRdb to the PCR reads, yields one record per CDR3 protein. The data show 500,000 to 600,000 distinct CDR3 sequences, around 27% seen once. The starting material was PBMCs, obtained before TCRalphabeta/CD19-depleted stem cell transplant. These receptors all stem from a boy younger than two with Wiskott-Aldrich syndrome, due to receive a stem cell transplant.

The genes are TRBV10-3 and TRBJ2-2; unclear D gene. The CDR3 is 12 residues long. The V gene lost 4 bases and the J gene lost 3 bases, with 3 bases spanning the gap. Germline CDR1 and CDR2: ENHRY and SYGVKD. In nucleotides, the CDR3 is TGTGCCATCAGTGGCTACACCGGGGAGCTGTTTTTT. Protein product: CAISGYTGELFF.

This clonotype was observed a handful of times. This rearrangement joins TRBV5-1 to TRBJ1-1; no definite D call. This CDR3 comprises 16 residues. The V gene's germline CDR1 is SGHRS and CDR2 YFSETQ. V gave up 2 bases and J gave up 3 bases, with 17 bases separating them. The DNA of the CDR3 is TGCGCCAGCAGCTTTCTCCGGGCCGTATCGGACACTGAAGCTTTCTTT. It yields the protein CASSFLRAVSDTEAFF. Full variable domain (missing parts from reference TRBV5-1 and TRBJ1-1): KAGVTQTPRYLIKTRGQQVTLSCSPISGHRSVSWYQQTPGQGLQFLFEYFSETQRNKGNFPGRFSGRQFSNSRSEMNVSTLELGDSALYLCASSFLRAVSDTEAFFGQGTRLTVV.

This clonotype was counted only a few times. The J gene is TRBJ2-1, the V gene TRBV6-6; D gene uncertain. The V gene lost 0 bases and the J gene lost 15 bases, with 15 bases spanning the gap. There are 13 residues in the CDR3. Germline CDR1 and CDR2: MNHNY and SVGAGI (reference sequence). The CDR3 protein is CASSYSETSGPFF. Here the CDR3 DNA reads TGTGCCAGCAGTTACTCCGAGACTTCGGGTCCGTTCTTC.

The V gene is TRBV20-1, the J gene TRBJ2-2; D ambiguous. This CDR3 is built from 12 residues. Trimming cost V 2 bases and J 6 bases, with 7 bases left between them. CDR1 and CDR2 (germline): DFQATT, SNEGSKA (reference sequence). The CDR3 reads CSARLDPGELFF. CDR3 bases: TGCAGTGCTAGACTGGACCCCGGGGAGCTGTTTTTT.

V is TRBV5-1 and J is TRBJ2-2, with D perhaps TRBD2 (6 bases). V gave up 2 bases and J gave up 1 base, with 21 bases separating them. Germline V gene data show CDR1 as SGHRS and CDR2 as YFSETQ. The CDR3 runs to 19 residues. For the CDR3, the DNA is TGCGCCAGCAGCTTCCGGGAGTTTCGGATGGGTCGGAACACCGGGGAGCTGTTTTTT. The encoded protein is CASSFREFRMGRNTGELFF. The whole variable domain, filled in from reference TRBV5-1 and TRBJ2-2, reads KAGVTQTPRYLIKTRGQQVTLSCSPISGHRSVSWYQQTPGQGLQFLFEYFSETQRNKGNFPGRFSGRQFSNSRSEMNVSTLELGDSALYLCASSFREFRMGRNTGELFFGEGSRLTVL.

There are a few counts of this clonotype. This chain uses TRBV5-1 with TRBJ1-2, with TRBD1 matching 9 bases. The CDR3 length is 13 residues. Trimming at V came to 4 bases and at J to 8 bases, leaving 6 bases not matched to a gene. Germline CDR1 SGHRS, CDR2 YFSETQ. CDR3 nucleotide sequence: TGCGCCAGCAGCCCGGGACAGGGAAGGGGCTACACCTTC. This translates into CASSPGQGRGYTF.

This clonotype has just a few counts. The chain combines TRBV18 with TRBJ2-1; 9 bases match TRBD1. The CDR3 has 16 residues. Unmatched junction bases numbered 8, after V lost 1 base and J lost 7 bases. The germline V gene has CDR1 KGHSH and CDR2 LQKENI. The CDR3 coding sequence is TGTGCCAGCTCACCACGGGACAGGGTAACGGGGAATGAGCAGTTCTTC. This sequence encodes CASSPRDRVTGNEQFF.

The rearrangement uses TRBV29-1 and TRBJ2-7; 8 positions match TRBD2. From germline, CDR1 is SQVTM and CDR2 ANQGSEA. J lost 4 bases, V lost 1 base, and 9 bases had no gene match. The CDR3 is 15 residues long. The CDR3 spells CSVEVGRGVGYEQYF. The CDR3 DNA follows: TGCAGCGTTGAAGTCGGGAGGGGCGTAGGGTACGAGCAGTACTTC.

This chain uses TRBV9 with TRBJ2-3; 11 bases line up with TRBD2. CDR1 and CDR2 (germline): SGDLS, YYNGEE. The CDR3 length is 18 residues. The junction had 10 bases not matched to a gene; V was cut back by 2 bases and J by 2 bases. The CDR3 loop reads CASSVGLAANVFTDTQYF. In DNA, the CDR3 is TGTGCCAGCAGCGTGGGACTAGCGGCCAACGTCTTCACAGATACGCAGTATTTT.

V is TRBV12-3 or TRBV12-4 and J is TRBJ1-2, with D possibly being TRBD1 (5 bases). This CDR3 comprises 13 residues. V was pared by 6 bases and J by 8 bases, with 16 bases between. In DNA, the CDR3 is TGTGCCAGCAGCCGCGGGGCAGGGTTCGGCTACACCTTC. It specifies CASSRGAGFGYTF.

The CDR3, as DNA: TGTGCCACCAGTGATGGGACGGACAATCAGCCCCAGCATTTT. Its translation is CATSDGTDNQPQHF. This sequence joins TRBV24-1 and TRBJ1-5; D may be TRBD1 (5 bases). The V end lost 3 bases, the J end lost 3 bases, and 8 bases lay between the germline ends. The CDR3 loop spans 14 amino acids. Germline CDR1 is KGHDR and CDR2 is SFDVKD.

This clonotype was found a few times. The chain joins TRBV5-1 to TRBJ2-7, with 9 positions matching TRBD1. CDR1 and CDR2 from the germline V gene are SGHRS and YFSETQ. There are 16 residues in the CDR3. J was trimmed by 4 bases and V by 1 base; bases with no gene match: 9. The CDR3 DNA reads TGCGCCAGCAGCTTGTCTCCCTCGACAGGGGGTTACGAGCAGTACTTC. It specifies CASSLSPSTGGYEQYF.

This clonotype has just a few counts. This chain uses TRBV12-3 or TRBV12-4 with TRBJ2-1, with D uncertain. Trimming left V 6 bases short and J 12 bases short, with 12 bases between. CDR3 length equals 11 residues. This CDR3 is CASSFREGQFF. As DNA, the CDR3 is TGTGCCAGCAGCTTCCGAGAAGGGCAGTTCTTC.

This clonotype has only one observation. The chain recombines TRBV19 with TRBJ2-3; possible D gene TRBD1, 6 bases. Trimming shortened V by 8 bases and J by 2 bases, and 11 bases separated the two germline ends. The germline V gene encodes CDR1 LNHDA and CDR2 SQIVND (reference sequence). The CDR3 is made up of 13 amino acids. CDR3 protein: CASADRYTDTQYF. The DNA for the CDR3 is TGTGCCAGTGCAGACAGGTACACAGATACGCAGTATTTT.

This clonotype was detected a few times. The J gene is TRBJ2-5, the V gene TRBV29-1; 9 nucleotides align to TRBD2. This CDR3 is built from 16 residues. Germline trimming cut 6 bases from V and 4 bases from J; bases unmatched to any gene: 15. CDR1 and CDR2 (germline): SQVTM, ANQGSEA. DNA of the CDR3: TGCAGCGTCTCCCCTCGCACCAGCGGGAGGCGAGAGACCCAGTACTTC. This gives the protein CSVSPRTSGRRETQYF.

The chain uses TRBV20-1 and TRBJ2-5; 7 bases line up with TRBD2. The CDR3 spans 12 residues. Unmatched junction bases numbered 8, after V lost 6 bases and J lost 7 bases. CDR1 and CDR2 (germline): DFQATT, SNEGSKA (reference sequence). The CDR3 DNA sequence: TGCAGTGCAAGGGCGGGGGAAGGGACCCAGTACTTC. Its translation: CSARAGEGTQYF.

The chain links TRBV20-1 to TRBJ2-1; tentative D call: TRBD2 (5 bases). Germline V gene data show CDR1 as DFQATT and CDR2 as SNEGSKA (reference sequence). The CDR3 covers 13 residues. With 7 bases removed from V and 0 bases from J, the gap between germline ends came to 10 bases. The CDR3 bases are TGCAGTGTACGGGGTTTCTCCTACAATGAGCAGTTCTTC. Its protein product is CSVRGFSYNEQFF.

The chain links TRBV12-3 or TRBV12-4 to TRBJ2-1; possible D gene TRBD2, 7 bases. V lost 2 bases and J lost 8, with 16 bases in between. The CDR3 has 15 amino acids. CDR3 nucleotide sequence: TGTGCCAGCAGTTTATTCCAGGGGAGGGGCGATGAGCAGTTCTTC. It encodes CASSLFQGRGDEQFF.

This clonotype was detected a few times. The rearrangement joins TRBV20-1 to TRBJ1-1; possible D gene TRBD1, 5 bases. Trimming left V 0 bases short and J 4 bases short, with 12 bases between. This CDR3 has 14 residues. Looked up from germline, CDR1 is DFQATT and CDR2 is SNEGSKA (reference sequence). The CDR3 protein is CSARDPSGGTEAFF. CDR3 DNA sequence: TGCAGTGCTAGAGATCCATCCGGGGGCACTGAAGCTTTCTTT.